Following are 5 T cell receptor beta chains from one sample sequenced in a study of T cells expressing NK-cell markers. Reanalyzing the 5' RACE reads, TCRdb keeps one entry per CDR3 protein, without DNA. The table lists a few hundred thousand distinct CDR3 sequences. Sequenced input: blood T cells: a sorted CD56 or NKG2C T cell subset, CD4+ or CD8+ T cells, or bulk PBMC T cells (not recorded which). These receptors all stem from a man between 18 and 29 years old in good health.

The rearrangement uses TRBV4-2 and TRBJ2-2. CDR3 length equals 13 residues. Germline lookup yields CDR1 LGHNA and CDR2 YNFKEQ. This CDR3 reads CASSQDWDRELFF.

The chain carries TRBV5-1 and TRBJ1-3. Germline V gene lookup returns CDR1 SGHRS and CDR2 YFSETQ. CDR3 length equals 15 residues. CDR3 amino acids: CASSLDFVTGNTIYF.

The chain carries TRBV4-3 and TRBJ2-7. The length of the CDR3 is 14 residues. Germline CDR1 reads LGHNA; CDR2 reads YSLEER. CDR3 protein: CASSQDQRHYEQYF.

The chain couples TRBV12-3 or TRBV12-4 to TRBJ2-2. The CDR3 is 13 residues long. CDR3 residues: CASSQLKVGELFF.

The chain links TRBV20-1 to TRBJ2-1; TCRdb's D call, TRBD2, is unchecked because there is no DNA. This CDR3 is 12 amino acids long. Per germline, CDR1 DFQATT and CDR2 SNEGSKA (reference sequence). The CDR3 protein is CSARAGTHEQFF.